These 12 T cell receptor beta chains were all obtained from the same sample, sequenced in a study of CD8 T cell repertoires and HIV-1 epitope variants. Profiling relied on immunoSEQ multiplex PCR, and the TCRdb table lists in-frame clones only, not all of them. The sample has around 5,200 clones, 55% to 65% seen once; the top ten hold 44%. These receptors' antigens are unknown. Specimen: cultured CD8+ T cells derived from PBMCs. The receptors shown here come from a male donor with HIV.

This chain connects TRBV28 to TRBJ1-1, with no clear D. Deletions cut 3 bases from V and 1 base from J, with 6 bases between. This CDR3 region has 13 residues. Per germline, CDR1 MDHEN and CDR2 SYDVKM. CDR3 amino acids: CASSLGRNTEAFF. DNA for the CDR3: TGTGCCAGCAGTTTGGGGAGGAACACTGAAGCTTTCTTT. The variable domain in full, with the rest retrieved from reference TRBV28 and TRBJ1-1, is DVKVTQSSRYLVKRTGEKVFLECVQDMDHENMFWYRQDPGLGLRLIYFSYDVKMKEKGDIPEGYSVSREKKERFSLILESASTNQTSMYLCASSLGRNTEAFFGQGTRLTVV.

The chain is built from TRBV7-9 and TRBJ2-1; either TRBD1 or TRBD2 may fit D (5 bases each). V gave up 1 base and J gave up 9 bases, with 10 bases separating them. CDR1 and CDR2 from the germline V gene are SEHNR and FQNEAQ (reference sequence). The CDR3 has 13 amino acids. The CDR3 loop is CASSLGPGTEQFF. The CDR3 DNA sequence: TGTGCCAGCAGCTTAGGGCCCGGGACTGAGCAGTTCTTC.

The chain couples TRBV7-6 to TRBJ2-1; D is unresolved. The CDR3 covers 12 residues. The germline gives CDR1 SGHVS, CDR2 FNYEAQ. V gave up 5 bases and J gave up 10 bases, with 12 bases separating them. CDR3 in amino acids: CASSLDAGEQFF. DNA for the CDR3: TGTGCCAGCAGCCTCGACGCAGGCGAGCAGTTCTTC.

The chain carries TRBV21-1 and TRBJ1-5. TRBV21-1 is marked as a pseudogene. This CDR3 region has 16 residues. CDR3 in DNA: TGTGCCAGCAGCAAAGGTCCGGGCAGGGAGCTCCAGCCCCAGCATTTT. It translates to CASSKGPGRELQPQHF.

The chain uses TRBV28 and TRBJ2-1, with a weak D call TRBD2 (6 bases). The V gene lost 8 bases and the J gene lost 8 bases, with 16 bases spanning the gap. Germline values: CDR1 MDHEN, CDR2 SYDVKM. The CDR3 consists of 13 residues. Written as DNA, the CDR3 is TGTGCCAGCCTGACTACTAGCAAGGATGAGCAGTTCTTC. This encodes CASLTTSKDEQFF.

The rearrangement links TRBV5-4 to TRBJ2-5, with 12 positions matching TRBD2. Looked up from germline, CDR1 is SGHNT and CDR2 is YYREEE (reference sequence). The trim removed 4 bases at V and 1 base at J, leaving 8 bases unmatched. This CDR3 spans 17 amino acids. The CDR3, as DNA: TGTGCCAGCAGCCCACACACTAGCGGGGGGCCCCAAGAGACCCAGTACTTC. Translating it yields CASSPHTSGGPQETQYF.

The chain links TRBV7-9 to TRBJ2-5; 10 bases line up with TRBD1. J was trimmed by 5 bases and V by 4 bases; bases with no gene match: 7. The CDR3 has 15 residues. CDR1 SEHNR and CDR2 FQNEAQ come from the germline V gene (reference sequence). The CDR3 is CASSYSGQGIETQYF. The CDR3 DNA follows: TGTGCCAGCAGCTATTCGGGACAGGGGATCGAGACCCAGTACTTC.

The chain links TRBV4-3 to TRBJ2-3, with 8 bases matching TRBD2. The J segment lost 2 bases and the V segment lost 0 bases, leaving 10 bases of the junction unmatched. CDR1 is LGHNA and CDR2 is YSLEER in the germline V gene. This CDR3 has 18 residues. The DNA for the CDR3 is TGCGCCAGCAGCCAAGATAGAAGGGGCGGGGGGTCCACAGATACGCAGTATTTT. It yields the protein CASSQDRRGGGSTDTQYF.

This clone rates as medium-sized. The chain uses TRBV2 and TRBJ1-2, with 12 bases that match TRBD1. CDR3 size: 14 residues. Germline V gene data show CDR1 as SNHLY and CDR2 as FYNNEI. V was pared by 6 bases and J by 8 bases, with 7 bases of the junction left unmatched. Here the CDR3 DNA reads TGTGCCAGCAGCGACCGGGACAGGGGGCTCGGCTACACCTTC. Translated, it gives CASSDRDRGLGYTF.

The rearrangement uses TRBV11-2 and TRBJ2-7, with TRBD1 identical over 9 bases. CDR3 length equals 14 residues. The J segment lost 1 base and the V segment lost 4 bases, leaving 2 bases of the junction unmatched. Looked up from germline, CDR1 is SGHAT and CDR2 is FQNNGV. CDR3 residues: CASSSGQGSYEQYF. CDR3 sequence (DNA): TGTGCCAGCAGCTCCGGACAGGGGTCCTACGAGCAGTACTTC. The variable domain in full, with the rest retrieved from reference TRBV11-2 and TRBJ2-7, is EAGVAQSPRYKIIEKRQSVAFWCNPISGHATLYWYQQILGQGPKLLIQFQNNGVVDDSQLPKDRFSAERLKGVDSTLKIQPAKLEDSAVYLCASSSGQGSYEQYFGPGTRLTVT.

By sample share, this clone is medium-sized. V usage is TRBV27 and J usage is TRBJ2-7, with D tentatively TRBD1 or TRBD2 (5 bases each). Trimming took 0 bases from V and 0 from J, leaving 12 bases between them. The CDR3 totals 16 residues. Germline V CDR1 and CDR2: MNHEY, SMNVEV (reference sequence). Here the CDR3 DNA reads TGTGCCAGCAGTTTATCGGTTGGGACGTACTCCTACGAGCAGTACTTC. Translating it yields CASSLSVGTYSYEQYF.

The chain is built from TRBV11-2 and TRBJ2-1, with a tentative D call TRBD2 (5 bases). CDR1 SGHAT and CDR2 FQNNGV come from the germline V gene. This CDR3 is 13 amino acids long. V lost 3 bases and J lost 6, with 9 bases in between. For the CDR3, the DNA is TGTGCCAGCAGCTTCTCGGACTTCAATGAGCAGTTCTTC. It specifies CASSFSDFNEQFF.